This record looks at one TCR beta chain sequence and its context. No antigen is known for it. No base qualities exist here, and no much larger clone lies one base off it. The trial excluded patients who had a history of autoimmune disease or were on systemic immunosuppression. Peripheral blood for TCR sequencing was drawn from every dose cohort at baseline, at cycle 4 day 1 and at cycle 7 day 1. The samples were drawn from a first-in-human, open-label, multicenter phase I dose-escalation trial of ivuxolimab. Adults with locally advanced or metastatic melanoma, renal cell carcinoma, hepatocellular carcinoma or head and neck squamous cell carcinoma were enrolled in the trial. Before TCR sequencing, CD4+ T cells and CD8+ T cells were sorted from peripheral blood as separate populations. This record belongs to a study of OX40 agonist ivuxolimab in advanced cancers. A note on the overall study: The costimulatory receptor OX40 (CD134) was targeted by ivuxolimab, a fully human IgG2 agonistic monoclonal antibody. Peripheral TCRbeta sequencing aimed to test whether ivuxolimab altered TCR sequence diversity and caused clonal T-cell expansion. In the dose-escalation cohort, 65% to 90% of patients were male, and the mean age was approximately 55 years, with a range of about 23 to 85. The monotherapy dose-escalation portion (N ≈ 52 patients) of the phase I ivuxolimab trial is reported in the paper. Intravenous ivuxolimab was administered to patients every 2 weeks at six dose levels: 0.01, 0.1, 0.3, 1.5, 3 and 10 mg/kg. Prior anti-PD-1, anti-PD-L1 or anti-CTLA-4 therapy was permitted, and checkpoint inhibitors had been received by roughly two fifths of dose-escalation patients. Three dose-escalation patients achieved partial responses, one with hepatocellular carcinoma and two with cutaneous melanoma. Among the approximately 50 dose-escalation patients, about 20 had hepatocellular carcinoma, some 15 melanoma, 9 renal cell carcinoma and 9 head and neck cancer. What the work shows at the level of the full study, not this receptor alone: Low levels of normalized T-cell clonal expansion were also seen in some nonresponding patients. The antigen specificity of the clonally expanded peripheral T cells was not determined. At doses from 0.1 to 3.0 mg/kg, clonal expansion was seen in both CD4+ and CD8+ blood T cells between baseline and week 6. After ivuxolimab, CD8+ T cells had more expanded clones than CD4+ T cells on average. Partial responders in the 0.1-3.0 mg/kg groups had among the lowest normalized peripheral clonal expansion, especially among CD8+ T cells.

To sequence the TCRbeta CDR3 region, genomic DNA was isolated from the sorted cells. TCRbeta CDR3 regions were sequenced using the immunoSEQ Assay. Here the immuneACCESS table is served through TCRdb, limited to in-frame sequences with V and J called. Missing clones are a known gap in these copies; in checked studies unresolved V genes cover under half, and the rest lacks a known reason. Here the sample has fewer than 40,000 clones; around 83% occur a single time. The ten largest account for roughly a quarter of the sample. CDR1 SQVTM and CDR2 ANQGSEA are derived from the germline V gene. V is clipped by 6 bases and J by 6 bases, and the sequence between their germline boundaries is 17 bases long. The CDR3 contains 13 residues, cysteine and phenylalanine counted. The sequence is cut down to CDR3 DNA, 39 bases in frame from base 1.

The rearrangement joined TRBV29-1 to TRBJ1-2, with a weak D call of TRBD1 (5 bases match). The sequence was obtained from an adult with an advanced solid tumor such as melanoma, head and neck, liver or kidney cancer. Sequencing used CD4+ or CD8+ T cells sorted from blood, obtained in a trial of the OX40 agonist ivuxolimab. The CDR3 reads as follows: CSVVPRGGDGYTF. The nucleotide sequence is TGCAGCGTCGTACCTCGGGGGGGAGATGGCTACACCTTC.